The entry below gives a single T cell receptor (beta chain) sequence along with its context. What it binds is unknown. The data derive from a study of Ad26.COV2.S vaccination and SARS-CoV-2 variants. Background on the study: As a participant in COV1001, the donor was in the Ad26.COV2.S trial arm. Donor got 5x10^10 or 1x10^11 viral particles of Ad26.COV2.S.

Germline CDR1 SGHRS, CDR2 YFSETQ. There are 14 residues in the CDR3. The V gene lost 0 bases and the J gene lost 5 bases, with 8 bases spanning the gap. General observations from the study: Vaccine and placebo recipients had similar non-spike TCR breadth. Vaccinees reportedly had broad spike-specific CD8+ and CD4+ T cell responses.

This table comes from immunoSEQ multiplex PCR, and its TCRdb copy is limited to in-frame clones, with some not included. Of 300,000 to 400,000 clones in the sample, roughly 91% were seen once. Indicated treatment: some 20 received Ad26.COV2.S at low or high dose, single or two shots; 5 received placebo; per-sample allocation not given. Vaccine and placebo recipients were sampled on day 63 after the first injection. The V call is TRBV5-1, the J call TRBJ1-4; unclear D gene. The sequence derives from a person aged 18-60 years who received the Ad26.COV2.S COVID-19 vaccine or a placebo. The sample consisted of peripheral blood, taken in a trial of Ad26.COV2.S vaccine versus placebo. The CDR3 nucleotides are TGCGCCAGCAGCTTGGGCGCCCTAAATGAAAAACTGTTTTTT. Translating gives CASSLGALNEKLFF.